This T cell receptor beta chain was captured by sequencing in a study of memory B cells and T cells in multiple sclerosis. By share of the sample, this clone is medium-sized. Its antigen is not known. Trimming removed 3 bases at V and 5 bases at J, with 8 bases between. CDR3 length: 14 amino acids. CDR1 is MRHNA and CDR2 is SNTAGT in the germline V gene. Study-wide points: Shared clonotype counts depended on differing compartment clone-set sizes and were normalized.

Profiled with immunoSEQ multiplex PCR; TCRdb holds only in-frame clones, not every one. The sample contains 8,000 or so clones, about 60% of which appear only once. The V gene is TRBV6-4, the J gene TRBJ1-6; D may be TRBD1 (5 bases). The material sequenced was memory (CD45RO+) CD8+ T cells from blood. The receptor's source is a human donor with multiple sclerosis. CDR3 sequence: CASSEDIDNSPLHF. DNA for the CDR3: TGTGCCAGCAGTGAGGACATTGATAATTCACCCCTCCACTTT.